Listed below are T cell receptor beta chains from one sample, sequenced in a study of T cell changes during pregnancy in multiple sclerosis. Clones were sequenced by immunoSEQ multiplex PCR, and TCRdb holds only the in-frame ones, with some missing. The table has some 22,000 clones, approximately 84% seen once. This specimen was CD8+ T cells from peripheral blood mononuclear cells, taken after pregnancy. The origin of the receptors is a female donor with multiple sclerosis, enrolled in a pregnancy study. Each CDR3 is given with its conserved first and last residue. The order of the fields is J gene, D gene, V gene, clone size, CDR3 DNA, CDR3 protein. A D gene is named only where the DNA matches it firmly. Size is omitted from some rows. Given values are once, few, many or a class for expanded clones.

j_gene: TRBJ2-1
d_gene: .
v_gene: TRBV6-1
abundance: .
CDR3nt: TGTGCCAGCAGTGAAATGATAACGGGAATAGCGGTGGCCTACAATGAGCAGTTCTTC
CDR3aa: CASSEMITGIAVAYNEQFF

j_gene: TRBJ1-5
d_gene: .
v_gene: TRBV2
abundance: once
CDR3nt: TGTGCCAGCAGTGAATTGCAGGGTTGGGGTCAGCCCCAGCATTTT
CDR3aa: CASSELQGWGQPQHF

j_gene: TRBJ2-1
d_gene: TRBD2
v_gene: TRBV6-5
abundance: once
CDR3nt: TGTGCCAGCATGAAGTCTAGCGGGCTATACAATGAGCAGTTCTTC
CDR3aa: CASMKSSGLYNEQFF

j_gene: TRBJ2-7
d_gene: .
v_gene: TRBV14
abundance: once
CDR3nt: TGTGCCAGCAGCCAAGGGGCTTTGTTCCCCTACGAGCAGTACTTC
CDR3aa: CASSQGALFPYEQYF

j_gene: TRBJ2-1
d_gene: .
v_gene: TRBV5-1
abundance: .
CDR3nt: TGCGCCAGCAGCTTGGCCGTCAGGGGCGTCACCTACAATGAGCAGTTCTTC
CDR3aa: CASSLAVRGVTYNEQFF

j_gene: TRBJ2-5
d_gene: TRBD2
v_gene: TRBV9
abundance: .
CDR3nt: TGTGCCAGCAGCCCCCAGACGTTAGCGGGGCCGCACCAAGAGACCCAGTACTTC
CDR3aa: CASSPQTLAGPHQETQYF

j_gene: TRBJ2-1
d_gene: TRBD2
v_gene: TRBV6-4
abundance: .
CDR3nt: TGTGCCAGCAGTGAGACTAGCGGGAGCTACAATGAGCAGTTCTTC
CDR3aa: CASSETSGSYNEQFF

j_gene: TRBJ1-5
d_gene: TRBD1
v_gene: TRBV5-1
abundance: .
CDR3nt: TGCGCCAGCAGCCCGGGAACAGGGGAACCCCCTTACAATCAGCCCCAGCATTTT
CDR3aa: CASSPGTGEPPYNQPQHF

j_gene: TRBJ2-2
d_gene: TRBD2
v_gene: TRBV5-4
abundance: medium-sized
CDR3nt: TGTGCCAGCAGCTTGGAAGCGGGAGAGTTGGCCGGGGAGCTGTTTTTT
CDR3aa: CASSLEAGELAGELFF

j_gene: TRBJ2-1
d_gene: TRBD1
v_gene: TRBV7-6
abundance: .
CDR3nt: TGTGCCAGCAGCTTAGAGCCGTGGGGAAGGACAGGGGACCGAGAGCAGTTCTTC
CDR3aa: CASSLEPWGRTGDREQFF

j_gene: TRBJ2-3
d_gene: .
v_gene: TRBV13
abundance: .
CDR3nt: TGTGCCAGCAGCTTAGGGGGACTCCAAGAAGATACGCAGTATTTT
CDR3aa: CASSLGGLQEDTQYF

j_gene: TRBJ1-1
d_gene: TRBD1
v_gene: TRBV10-2
abundance: .
CDR3nt: TGCGCCAGCTGGACTGGACAGGTCGATGAAGCTTTCTTT
CDR3aa: CASWTGQVDEAFF

j_gene: TRBJ2-1
d_gene: .
v_gene: TRBV13
abundance: .
CDR3nt: TGTGCCAGCAGCTTCGGACTCGTCGGCAATGAGCAGTTCTTC
CDR3aa: CASSFGLVGNEQFF

j_gene: TRBJ1-2
d_gene: TRBD1
v_gene: TRBV6-5
abundance: few
CDR3nt: TGTGCCAGCAGTTCCCTGGACAGGCGCTATGGCTACACCTTC
CDR3aa: CASSSLDRRYGYTF

j_gene: TRBJ2-7
d_gene: TRBD2
v_gene: TRBV7-9
abundance: .
CDR3nt: TGTGCCAGCAGCTTGGGCGGGAGATCCTACGAGCAGTACTTC
CDR3aa: CASSLGGRSYEQYF

j_gene: TRBJ2-5
d_gene: TRBD1
v_gene: TRBV7-8
abundance: .
CDR3nt: TGTGCCAGCAGCTTGTTTTGGACAGGGATAGGGGAGACCCAGTACTTC
CDR3aa: CASSLFWTGIGETQYF

j_gene: TRBJ2-2
d_gene: .
v_gene: TRBV6-4
abundance: few
CDR3nt: TGTGCCAGCAGTGACCCGTCTAGCGCGACCGGGGAGCTGTTTTTT
CDR3aa: CASSDPSSATGELFF

j_gene: TRBJ2-5
d_gene: TRBD2
v_gene: TRBV7-9
abundance: .
CDR3nt: TGTGCCAGCAGCCTTAGCGGGAGGGGAGAGACCCAGTACTTC
CDR3aa: CASSLSGRGETQYF

j_gene: TRBJ1-4
d_gene: .
v_gene: TRBV4-1
abundance: .
CDR3nt: TGCGCCAGCAGCCGAGGGGGAGGGGGGACTAATGAAAAACTGTTTTTT
CDR3aa: CASSRGGGGTNEKLFF

j_gene: TRBJ2-6
d_gene: .
v_gene: TRBV4-3
abundance: .
CDR3nt: TGCGCCAGCAGCCAAGAAGGCGGATCTGGGGCCAACGTCCTGACTTTC
CDR3aa: CASSQEGGSGANVLTF

j_gene: TRBJ1-3
d_gene: TRBD1
v_gene: TRBV28
abundance: .
CDR3nt: TGTGCCAGCAGTTCGGACAGGGGTGAAAACACCATATATTTT
CDR3aa: CASSSDRGENTIYF

j_gene: TRBJ2-5
d_gene: .
v_gene: TRBV9
abundance: .
CDR3nt: TGTGCCAGCAGCGCCTCAGAACCAGACCAAGAGACCCAGTACTTC
CDR3aa: CASSASEPDQETQYF

j_gene: TRBJ1-5
d_gene: .
v_gene: TRBV7-9
abundance: .
CDR3nt: TGTGCCAGCAGCTTTTCGGACAGCTTCAATCAGCCCCAGCATTTT
CDR3aa: CASSFSDSFNQPQHF

j_gene: TRBJ2-7
d_gene: .
v_gene: TRBV4-3
abundance: .
CDR3nt: TGCGCCAGCAGCCAAGACTGGACAGCCACCTACGAGCAGTACTTC
CDR3aa: CASSQDWTATYEQYF

j_gene: TRBJ2-7
d_gene: .
v_gene: TRBV2
abundance: .
CDR3nt: TGTGCCAGCACCCCTCTAGTACCTTTATCATACGAGCAGTACTTC
CDR3aa: CASTPLVPLSYEQYF

j_gene: TRBJ2-7
d_gene: TRBD1
v_gene: TRBV28
abundance: .
CDR3nt: TGTGCCAGCAGTTTCCGGGACAGTCACTACGAGCAGTACTTC
CDR3aa: CASSFRDSHYEQYF

j_gene: TRBJ2-5
d_gene: TRBD1
v_gene: TRBV9
abundance: .
CDR3nt: TGTGCCAGCAGCCCAGGCGTGACAGGGACACTACAAGAGACCCAGTACTTC
CDR3aa: CASSPGVTGTLQETQYF

j_gene: TRBJ2-5
d_gene: .
v_gene: TRBV5-1
abundance: .
CDR3nt: TGCGCCAGCTCCGAGACCCGGGTTCGGATACAAGAGACCCAGTACTTC
CDR3aa: CASSETRVRIQETQYF

j_gene: TRBJ2-5
d_gene: TRBD2
v_gene: TRBV13
abundance: .
CDR3nt: TGTGCCAGCAGCCCAGCGGGGACGACGGGAGAGACCCAGTACTTC
CDR3aa: CASSPAGTTGETQYF

j_gene: TRBJ2-1
d_gene: .
v_gene: TRBV6-5
abundance: .
CDR3nt: TGTGCCAGCAGTTTGCGGGACAGCAATGAGCAGTTCTTC
CDR3aa: CASSLRDSNEQFF

j_gene: TRBJ1-1
d_gene: .
v_gene: TRBV7-3
abundance: .
CDR3nt: TGTGCCAGCAGCTCCTCCGACAGCGACACTGAAGCTTTCTTT
CDR3aa: CASSSSDSDTEAFF

j_gene: TRBJ1-3
d_gene: .
v_gene: TRBV5-6
abundance: .
CDR3nt: TGTGCCAGCAGTTTTGCAGGGAGGGGGGTAACTTCTGGAAACACCATATATTTT
CDR3aa: CASSFAGRGVTSGNTIYF

j_gene: TRBJ2-3
d_gene: .
v_gene: TRBV5-4
abundance: once
CDR3nt: TGTGCCAGCAGCTTCCTAAATACGCAGTATTTT
CDR3aa: CASSFLNTQYF

j_gene: TRBJ2-1
d_gene: .
v_gene: TRBV4-1
abundance: once
CDR3nt: TGCGCCAGCAGCCAAGAGAGGGAAATTGGGAATGAGCAGTTCTTC
CDR3aa: CASSQEREIGNEQFF

j_gene: TRBJ2-7
d_gene: TRBD2
v_gene: TRBV19
abundance: .
CDR3nt: TGTGCCAGTAGTCCCCGGACTAGCGGGTACGAGCAGTACTTC
CDR3aa: CASSPRTSGYEQYF

j_gene: TRBJ2-3
d_gene: TRBD2
v_gene: TRBV2
abundance: once
CDR3nt: TGTGCCTGCCCCGGGACTAGCGGGAGGTTAGGCACGCAGTATTTT
CDR3aa: CACPGTSGRLGTQYF

j_gene: TRBJ2-7
d_gene: .
v_gene: TRBV11-3
abundance: .
CDR3nt: TGTGCCAGCAGCCTCAACCGGGACACTACCTACGAGCAGTACTTC
CDR3aa: CASSLNRDTTYEQYF

j_gene: TRBJ1-1
d_gene: .
v_gene: TRBV6-1
abundance: once
CDR3nt: TGTGCCAGCAGTGAACCTGTCAGGATCGGAGGGAAGAACACTGAAGCTTTCTTT
CDR3aa: CASSEPVRIGGKNTEAFF

j_gene: TRBJ1-5
d_gene: .
v_gene: TRBV6-5
abundance: .
CDR3nt: TGTGCCAGCAGCACAGGTTTCAATCAGCCCCAGCATTTT
CDR3aa: CASSTGFNQPQHF

j_gene: TRBJ1-2
d_gene: TRBD1
v_gene: TRBV9
abundance: .
CDR3nt: TGTGCCAGCAGCGCGCAGGGGGAATTGGATGGCTACACCTTC
CDR3aa: CASSAQGELDGYTF

j_gene: TRBJ2-1
d_gene: TRBD2
v_gene: TRBV28
abundance: .
CDR3nt: TGTGCCAGCAGTTTAGGCGGGAGCGTCGACAATGAGCAGTTCTTC
CDR3aa: CASSLGGSVDNEQFF

j_gene: TRBJ1-1
d_gene: TRBD1
v_gene: TRBV7-2
abundance: .
CDR3nt: TGTGCCAGCAGCCCTAATAGGGACAGGGGTCGCAGTGAAGCTTTCTTT
CDR3aa: CASSPNRDRGRSEAFF

j_gene: TRBJ2-5
d_gene: TRBD2
v_gene: TRBV5-5
abundance: .
CDR3nt: TGTGCCAGCAGCCCCGGGACTAGCGGGAGCCTCCAAGAGACCCAGTACTTC
CDR3aa: CASSPGTSGSLQETQYF

j_gene: TRBJ2-7
d_gene: .
v_gene: TRBV4-1
abundance: .
CDR3nt: TGCGCCAGCAGCCAGGGCAGGGGGGCCTACGAGCAGTACTTC
CDR3aa: CASSQGRGAYEQYF

j_gene: TRBJ1-2
d_gene: .
v_gene: TRBV5-4
abundance: medium-sized
CDR3nt: TGTGCCAGCAGTAGCCCCCCCTTTGGCTACACCTTC
CDR3aa: CASSSPPFGYTF